This is a list of T cell receptor beta chains from one sample in a study of blood T cell repertoires in COVID-19. Generated by immunoSEQ multiplex PCR, the TCRdb table keeps only in-frame clones and is missing some. Among approximately 76,000 clones, 80% to 90% were seen once, and the ten largest hold around a sixth. The sequencing input was peripheral blood. The receptors were sampled from a man older than 75 in a cohort sampled during active COVID-19. Both conserved end residues are trimmed from each CDR3.

V	CDR3
TRBV7-9	ASSKDREQEY
TRBV10-3	AISRARTGVGETQY
TRBV6-1	ASSGTRQARKSYGYT
TRBV9	ASSWKGDPYNEQF
TRBV5-1	ASSLALSGNTIY
TRBV27	ASRRGVGQGNQPQH
TRBV5-6	ASSPKGTSTDTQY
TRBV5-1	ASRTGTSGTGELF
TRBV6-2/TRBV6-3	ASSRGTGGYT
TRBV6-5	ASSSAISGANVLT
TRBV9	ASSVQAGGNYEQY
TRBV29-1	SVGTGGGQPQH
TRBV5-1	ASSLVVASRRIRIAEAF
TRBV10-3	AISEGNTEAF
TRBV28	ASSFVFAGQAGSGANVLT